This T cell receptor (beta chain) came from a study of T cells after yellow fever vaccination. For the study at large: Those fractions that held only low numbers of cells were prepared using the SMART-Seq v4 Ultra Low Input RNA kit.

This clonotype showed up many times. What it recognizes is unknown. J gave up 4 bases and V 3 bases, and 3 bases lay outside the gene matches. Germline CDR1 and CDR2: MNHNS and SASEGT. There are 14 residues in the CDR3. TCRdb analysed the 5' RACE reads with MiXCR anew, one entry per CDR3 protein. The table records more than 95,000 distinct CDR3 sequences, about 7.4% of them present only once. Broader study findings: Within FACS-sorted repertoires, abundant clonotypes contaminating from the bulk population could be present. Reappearance after the booster was observed for most primary-vaccination clones (around 96% CD4, about 90% CD8).

The sequence was collected from a man aged 18 to 29 who received the YFV17D yellow fever vaccine. The chain is built from TRBV6-1 and TRBJ2-3, with TRBD2 matching over 8 bases. The material sequenced was CD4+ T cells sorted from PBMCs, taken 10 to 11 days after the first yellow fever vaccination. The CDR3 sequence: CASSDLLAADTQYF. Written as DNA, the CDR3 is TGTGCCAGCAGTGACCTACTAGCGGCAGATACGCAGTATTTT.